Shown below are 19 T cell receptor beta chains from a single sample sequenced in a study of blood T cell repertoires in COVID-19. Profiled with immunoSEQ multiplex PCR; TCRdb holds only in-frame clones, not every one. The table shows tens of thousands of clones, with approximately 85% occurring only once. The sample consisted of peripheral blood. These receptors were taken from a human donor with acute or convalescent COVID-19. The donor label of this sample is uncertain.

The CDR3 loop is CASSKTSGVANEQFF. CDR3 DNA sequence: TGTGCCAGCAGTAAGACTAGCGGGGTGGCCAATGAGCAGTTCTTC. This chain links TRBV6-5 with TRBJ2-1, with 11 bases lining up with TRBD2. V was clipped by 5 bases and J by 6 bases; unmatched bases: 6. There are 15 residues in the CDR3. CDR1 is MNHEY and CDR2 is SVGAGI in the germline V gene.

The CDR3 protein is CASTSGLGVGSPLHF. The CDR3 DNA follows: TGCGCCAGCACTAGCGGTTTGGGGGTTGGGTCACCCCTCCACTTT. The V gene is TRBV10-2, the J gene TRBJ1-6; D possibly corresponds to TRBD1 (5 bases). Per germline, CDR1 WSHSY and CDR2 SAAADI. V lost 7 bases, J lost 10 bases, and 20 bases lay in between. The CDR3 is made up of 15 amino acids.

The rearrangement joins TRBV7-9 to TRBJ1-3; tentatively, D is TRBD1 (6 bases). The V gene lost 3 bases and the J gene lost 0 bases, with 12 bases spanning the gap. The length of the CDR3 is 16 residues. Looked up from germline, CDR1 is SEHNR and CDR2 is FQNEAQ (reference sequence). In DNA form, the CDR3 reads TGTGCCAGCAGCTTCCCTGACAGGTCCTCTGGAAACACCATATATTTT. It codes for CASSFPDRSSGNTIYF.

This chain uses TRBV2 with TRBJ1-5; a weak D match, TRBD1 (5 bases). Germline lookup yields CDR1 SNHLY and CDR2 FYNNEI. There are 13 residues in the CDR3. V gave up 6 bases and J gave up 4 bases, with 10 bases separating them. CDR3 bases: TGTGCCAGCAGGACGACAGCAAATCAGCCCCAGCATTTT. This codes for CASRTTANQPQHF.

The chain is built from TRBV3-1 (or the pseudogene TRBV3-2) and TRBJ2-7; D may be TRBD2 (6 bases). The germline gives CDR1 LGHDT, CDR2 YNNKEL (reference sequence). V lost 4 bases, J lost 3 bases, and 22 bases lay in between. This CDR3 comprises 17 residues. The CDR3 here is CASSRAKGLAANYEQYF. The CDR3 nucleotides are TGTGCCAGCAGCCGTGCCAAAGGATTAGCGGCCAACTACGAGCAGTACTTC.

The chain recombines TRBV15 with TRBJ1-4; 7 bases line up with TRBD1. This CDR3 has 14 residues. Germline V CDR1 and CDR2: LNHNV, YYDKDF (reference sequence). Germline trimming cut 4 bases from V and 7 bases from J; bases unmatched to any gene: 6. CDR3 sequence (DNA): TGTGCCACCAGCAAGGAGGGGGCAAGTGAAAAACTGTTTTTT. Its protein product is CATSKEGASEKLFF. The complete variable domain, with remaining parts taken from reference TRBV15 and TRBJ1-4, reads DAMVIQNPRYQVTQFGKPVTLSCSQTLNHNVMYWYQQKSSQAPKLLFHYYDKDFNNEADTPDNFQSRRPNTSFCFLDIRSPGLGDTAMYLCATSKEGASEKLFFGSGTQLSVL.

The chain links TRBV7-2 to TRBJ1-5, with 9 bases aligning to TRBD1. This CDR3 has 16 residues. Germline CDR1 reads SGHTA; CDR2 reads FQGNSA. Trimming at V came to 5 bases and at J to 4 bases, leaving 9 bases not matched to a gene. The DNA for the CDR3 is TGTGCCAGCAGCCAACAGGGACAGGGATGGAATCAGCCCCAGCATTTT. Translating gives CASSQQGQGWNQPQHF.

Only one count was recorded for this clone. The J gene is TRBJ2-7, the V gene TRBV28, with D maybe TRBD2 (6 bases). This CDR3 comprises 13 residues. The germline V gene encodes CDR1 MDHEN and CDR2 SYDVKM. V lost 2 bases and J lost 3, with 8 bases in between. The CDR3 nucleotides are TGTGCCAGCAGTTTAGGGGGAGGCTACGAGCAGTACTTC. This gives the protein CASSLGGGYEQYF. Using reference TRBV28 and TRBJ2-7 for the parts outside the CDR3, the full variable domain is DVKVTQSSRYLVKRTGEKVFLECVQDMDHENMFWYRQDPGLGLRLIYFSYDVKMKEKGDIPEGYSVSREKKERFSLILESASTNQTSMYLCASSLGGGYEQYFGPGTRLTVT.

CDR3 DNA: TGCGCCAGCAGCTCAGGAACCTATGGCTACACCTTC. This gives the protein CASSSGTYGYTF. The chain couples TRBV5-1 to TRBJ1-2; no definite D call. Germline V lookup: CDR1 SGHRS, CDR2 YFSETQ. V lost 3 bases, J lost 4 bases, and 7 bases lay in between. The CDR3 runs to 12 residues. Variable domain in full (rest from reference TRBV5-1 and TRBJ1-2): KAGVTQTPRYLIKTRGQQVTLSCSPISGHRSVSWYQQTPGQGLQFLFEYFSETQRNKGNFPGRFSGRQFSNSRSEMNVSTLELGDSALYLCASSSGTYGYTFGSGTRLTVV.

V usage is TRBV20-1 and J usage is TRBJ2-2; 8 positions match TRBD2. Germline V gene sequence: CDR1 DFQATT, CDR2 SNEGSKA (reference sequence). The CDR3 is 18 amino acids. V trimming: 3 bases; J trimming: 6 bases; junction bases outside the gene matches: 18. The chain's CDR3 is CSASPSPGTREGAGELFF. CDR3 sequence (DNA): TGCAGTGCTAGTCCATCCCCCGGGACTAGGGAGGGGGCCGGGGAGCTGTTTTTT.

The V gene is TRBV12-3 or TRBV12-4, the J gene TRBJ2-4; D call uncertain. The V gene lost 3 bases and the J gene lost 4 bases, with 4 bases spanning the gap. The CDR3 has 12 amino acids. The CDR3 here is CASSLQKNIQYF. The CDR3 nucleotides are TGTGCCAGCAGTTTGCAGAAAAACATTCAGTACTTC.

This clone came up a few times. The chain recombines TRBV6-2 or TRBV6-3 with TRBJ1-2, with D hard to call. V shed 6 bases and J shed 4 bases, with 9 bases lying between them. This CDR3 is 12 amino acids long. Germline V gives CDR1 MNHEY, CDR2 SVGEGT. CDR3 sequence: CASSPSFYGYTF. The DNA of the CDR3 is TGTGCCAGCAGCCCGTCCTTCTATGGCTACACCTTC.

The chain recombines TRBV6-1 with TRBJ1-2; unclear D gene. CDR1 is MNHNS and CDR2 is SASEGT in the germline V gene. The CDR3 spans 12 residues. V lost 1 base, J lost 4 bases, and 4 bases lay in between. This chain's CDR3 is CASSEGAYGYTF. The CDR3 DNA reads as TGTGCCAGCAGTGAAGGGGCCTATGGCTACACCTTC.

V usage is TRBV7-8 and J usage is TRBJ2-7, with 10 bases matching TRBD2. The CDR3 totals 14 residues. Germline loops: CDR1 SGHVS, CDR2 FQNEAQ. V trimming: 4 bases; J trimming: 4 bases; junction bases outside the gene matches: 4. Written as DNA, the CDR3 is TGTGCCAGCAGCTCCACTAGCGGGATATACGAGCAGTACTTC. The encoded protein is CASSSTSGIYEQYF.

The V and J genes are TRBV14 and TRBJ2-1; 8 nucleotides match TRBD2. J lost 8 bases, V lost 2 bases, and 11 bases had no gene match. This CDR3 spans 16 amino acids. From germline, CDR1 is SGHDN and CDR2 FVKESK. The DNA for the CDR3 is TGTGCCAGCAGCCAATTAGGACTAGCCACTTTCGATGAGCAGTTCTTC. Its protein product is CASSQLGLATFDEQFF. The full variable domain, in which reference TRBV14 and TRBJ2-1 provide the parts outside the CDR3, is EAGVTQFPSHSVIEKGQTVTLRCDPISGHDNLYWYRRVMGKEIKFLLHFVKESKQDESGMPNNRFLAERTGGTYSTLKVQPAELEDSGVYFCASSQLGLATFDEQFFGPGTRLTVL.

This clone was detected only a few times. The chain employs TRBV10-1 and TRBJ2-7; 10 bases are shared with TRBD2. The CDR3 is 13 residues long. The germline V gene has CDR1 WNHNN and CDR2 SYGVQD (reference sequence). J was trimmed by 9 bases and V by 8 bases; bases with no gene match: 10. This CDR3 is CASAGTSVMGQYF. CDR3 nucleotide sequence: TGCGCCAGCGCCGGGACTAGCGTCATGGGGCAGTACTTC.

This chain links TRBV2 with TRBJ1-1; TRBD1 is a possible D gene (5 bases). Germline-derived CDR1 and CDR2 are SNHLY and FYNNEI. This CDR3 has 13 residues. Deletions cut 11 bases from V and 1 base from J, with 14 bases between. CDR3 protein: CAGTQGWNTEAFF. CDR3 nucleotide sequence: TGTGCCGGGACTCAGGGCTGGAACACTGAAGCTTTCTTT.

The chain recombines TRBV6-1 with TRBJ1-5; no clear D gene. CDR1 is MNHNS and CDR2 is SASEGT in the germline V gene. The CDR3 consists of 12 residues. V was clipped by 1 base and J by 7 bases, with 5 bases between them. The CDR3 DNA follows: TGTGCCAGCAGTGAAGTGAGGCAGCCCCAGCATTTT. It specifies CASSEVRQPQHF.

V usage is TRBV11-3 and J usage is TRBJ2-7; tentatively, D is TRBD2 (7 bases). The CDR3 runs to 16 residues. Trimming took 5 bases from V and 2 from J, leaving 19 bases between them. CDR1 and CDR2 from the germline V gene are SGHNT and YENEEA. CDR3 sequence reads: CASSGGAWSGTYEQYF. The CDR3 bases are TGTGCCAGCAGCGGGGGGGCCTGGTCAGGTACCTACGAGCAGTACTTC.